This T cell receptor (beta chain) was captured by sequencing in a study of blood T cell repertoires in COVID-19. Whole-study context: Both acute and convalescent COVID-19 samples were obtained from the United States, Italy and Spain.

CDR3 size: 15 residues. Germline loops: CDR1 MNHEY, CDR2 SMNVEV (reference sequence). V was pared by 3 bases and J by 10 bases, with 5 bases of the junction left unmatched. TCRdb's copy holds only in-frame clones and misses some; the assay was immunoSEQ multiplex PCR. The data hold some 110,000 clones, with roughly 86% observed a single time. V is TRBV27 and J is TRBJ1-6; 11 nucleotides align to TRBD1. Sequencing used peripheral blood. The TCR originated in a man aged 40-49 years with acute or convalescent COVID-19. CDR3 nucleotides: TGTGCCAGCAGTTTGTGGGGGACAGGGGGGTCACCCCTCCACTTT. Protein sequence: CASSLWGTGGSPLHF.